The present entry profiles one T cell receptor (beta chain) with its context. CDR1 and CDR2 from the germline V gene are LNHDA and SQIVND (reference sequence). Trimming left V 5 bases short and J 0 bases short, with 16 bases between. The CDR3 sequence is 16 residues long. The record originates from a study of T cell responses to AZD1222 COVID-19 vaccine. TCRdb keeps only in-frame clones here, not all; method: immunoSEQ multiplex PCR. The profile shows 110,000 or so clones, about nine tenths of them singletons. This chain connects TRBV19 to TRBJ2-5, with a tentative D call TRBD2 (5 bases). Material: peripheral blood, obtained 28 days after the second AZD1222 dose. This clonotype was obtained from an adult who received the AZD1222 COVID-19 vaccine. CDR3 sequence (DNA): TGTGCCAGTAGTTCCGCGACCTCGGGGTACCAAGAGACCCAGTACTTC. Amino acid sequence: CASSSATSGYQETQYF.